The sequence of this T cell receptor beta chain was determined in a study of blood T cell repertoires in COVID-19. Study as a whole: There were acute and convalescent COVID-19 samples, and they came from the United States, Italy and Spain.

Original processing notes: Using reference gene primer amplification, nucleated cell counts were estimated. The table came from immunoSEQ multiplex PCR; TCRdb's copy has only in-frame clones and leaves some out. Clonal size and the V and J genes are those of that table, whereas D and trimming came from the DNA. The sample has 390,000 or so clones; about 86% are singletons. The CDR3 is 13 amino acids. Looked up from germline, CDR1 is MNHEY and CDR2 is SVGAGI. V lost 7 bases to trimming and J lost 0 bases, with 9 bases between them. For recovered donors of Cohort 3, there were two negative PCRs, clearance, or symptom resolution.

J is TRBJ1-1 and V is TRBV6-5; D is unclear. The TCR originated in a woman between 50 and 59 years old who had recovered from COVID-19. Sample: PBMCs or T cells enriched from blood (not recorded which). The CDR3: CASTGSMNTEAFF. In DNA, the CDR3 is TGTGCCAGCACGGGAAGCATGAACACTGAAGCTTTCTTT.